The sequence of this T cell receptor beta chain was determined in a study of CD8 T cells in Susac syndrome. The CDR3 consists of 11 residues. V lost 7 bases and J 8 bases, leaving 12 bases between the germline ends. The germline V gene encodes CDR1 SQVTM and CDR2 ANQGSEA. From blood CD8+ and CD4+ T cells, TCR beta sequences were generated. Patients with stable or active relapsing-remitting disease, all of them treatment-naive, made up the multiple sclerosis controls. Random hexamers primed reverse transcription of 0.5 to 1 ug RNA. It was immunoSEQ multiplex PCR that amplified TCR beta CDR3 across 54 Vbeta and 13 Jbeta. From the immunoSEQ multiplex PCR reads, TCRdb called clonotypes with MiXCR, one entry per CDR3 protein. Of about 290,000 distinct CDR3 sequences listed, approximately 85% were seen once; the top ten hold roughly 0.21%. Study-level points and caveats: A relatively small number of individuals underwent TCR sequencing and HLA analysis.

As concerns this clonotype: As yet, its antigen is unknown.

The genes are TRBV29-1 and TRBJ2-1; D is ambiguous. The origin of this receptor is a human donor with multiple sclerosis. The specimen was CD8+ T cells from PBMCs. This CDR3 is CSACPLDEQFF. The CDR3, as DNA: TGCAGCGCCTGCCCCCTGGATGAGCAGTTCTTC.